This TCR beta chain was retrieved from a study of neoadjuvant nivolumab and ipilimumab in lung cancer. Regarding the study as a whole: Resected-tumor TCR richness correlated positively with pretherapy blood richness. TCR receptors were sequenced in few samples. Compared with tumor-adjacent uninvolved lung, resected tumors showed greater richness and clonality.

Sequencing used immunoSEQ multiplex PCR; TCRdb keeps in-frame clones, though not all of them. The sample gives tens of thousands of clones, roughly 89% of which show up once; around 3.7% is in the top ten. As for this clone: Its specificity is not known.

Germline V gives CDR1 SGHTA, CDR2 FQGNSA. This CDR3 region has 16 residues. J gave up 5 bases and V 6 bases, and 10 bases lay outside the gene matches. The sequencing here drew on blood, taken before neoadjuvant nivolumab, alone or with ipilimumab. The sequence derives from an adult with non-small cell lung cancer. Some clones in this sample may be carry-over from other donors' samples. The chain has TRBV7-2 and TRBJ2-5; 12 nucleotides match TRBD2. The CDR3 coding sequence is TGTGCCAGCAGTCCCAGCGGACTAGCGGGATCGGAGACCCAGTACTTC. Its translation is CASSPSGLAGSETQYF.